This TCR beta chain appears in the sequencing data of a study of OX40 agonist ivuxolimab in advanced cancers. In the study overall: Ivuxolimab was an agonistic, fully human IgG2 monoclonal antibody directed against OX40 (CD134), a costimulatory receptor. Patients were allowed to have had prior anti-PD-1, anti-PD-L1 or anti-CTLA-4 therapy, and 30% to 40% of the dose-escalation patients had been treated with checkpoint inhibitors. In the dose-escalation cohort, roughly 80% of patients were male, and the mean age was approximately 60 years, with a range of about 20 to 90. Intravenous ivuxolimab was administered to patients every 2 weeks at six dose levels: 0.01, 0.1, 0.3, 1.5, 3 and 10 mg/kg. Of the roughly 52 dose-escalation patients, hepatocellular carcinoma was present in about 20, melanoma in some 15, renal cell carcinoma in 9 and head and neck cancer in 9. The monotherapy dose-escalation portion (N ≈ 50 patients) of the phase I ivuxolimab trial is reported in the paper. The point of sequencing TCRbeta in the periphery was to test whether ivuxolimab changed TCR sequence diversity and drove clonal T-cell expansion. Partial responses occurred in three dose-escalation patients: two with cutaneous melanoma and one with hepatocellular carcinoma. General findings and caveats noted by the study authors: Low levels of normalized T-cell clonal expansion were also seen in some nonresponding patients. The antigen specificity of the peripheral T cells that underwent clonal expansion was not determined. After ivuxolimab, expanded clones were on average more numerous among CD8+ T cells than among CD4+ T cells. Partial responders in the 0.1-3.0 mg/kg groups had among the lowest normalized peripheral clonal expansion, especially among CD8+ T cells. At doses of 0.1 to 3.0 mg/kg, clonal expansion of both CD4+ and CD8+ blood T cells was observed from baseline to week 6.

The trial excluded patients who had a history of autoimmune disease or who were on systemic immunosuppression. Peripheral blood for TCR sequencing was collected from all dose cohorts at baseline, on cycle 4 day 1, and on cycle 7 day 1. Samples came from an open-label, multicenter, first-in-human phase I dose-escalation trial of ivuxolimab. Adults with locally advanced or metastatic head and neck squamous cell, hepatocellular, melanoma or renal cell carcinoma were enrolled in the trial. Before TCR sequencing, CD4+ T cells and CD8+ T cells from peripheral blood were sorted into separate populations. The CDR3 runs 15 residues from the cysteine to the phenylalanine. The CDR3 DNA has 45 bases and is translated from base 1. Trimmed from V: 3 bases; trimmed from J: 4 bases; junction bases lacking a gene match: 5. For CDR1 and CDR2, the germline V gene lists MDHEN and SYDVKM. Points on this clone: Its antigen target is currently unknown. No much larger clone exists at a distance of one base, and base qualities are not known.

For sequencing of the TCRbeta CDR3 region, genomic DNA was extracted from the sorted cells. TCRbeta CDR3 regions were sequenced using the immunoSEQ Assay. TCRdb took this table from immuneACCESS and kept in-frame rearrangements with V and J called. Such tables lack part of the clones; where checked against another copy, unresolved V genes explain under half of the gap, and the rest is unexplained. Here the sample has about 22,000 clones; about 80% occur a single time. The ten largest account for about 34% of the sample. This sequence uses TRBV28 and TRBJ2-1; TRBD2 fits 8 bases in the junction. The receptor's source is an adult with an advanced solid tumor such as melanoma, head and neck, liver or kidney cancer. The material sequenced was CD4+ or CD8+ T cells sorted from blood, taken in a trial of the OX40 agonist ivuxolimab. The CDR3 region has the sequence CASSFRGRLYNEQFF. The sequenced DNA is TGTGCCAGCAGTTTTCGCGGGAGGCTTTACAATGAGCAGTTCTTC.